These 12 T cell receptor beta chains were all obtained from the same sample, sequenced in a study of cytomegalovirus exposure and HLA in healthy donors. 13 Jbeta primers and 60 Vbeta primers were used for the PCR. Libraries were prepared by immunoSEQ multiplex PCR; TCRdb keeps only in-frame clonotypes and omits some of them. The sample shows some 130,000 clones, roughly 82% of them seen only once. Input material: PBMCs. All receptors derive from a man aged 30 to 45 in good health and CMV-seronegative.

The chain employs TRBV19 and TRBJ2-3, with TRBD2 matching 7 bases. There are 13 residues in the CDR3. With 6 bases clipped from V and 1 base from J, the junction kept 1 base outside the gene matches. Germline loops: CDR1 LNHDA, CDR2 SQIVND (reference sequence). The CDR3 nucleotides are TGTGCCAGTAGGGGAGGGGGCACAGATACGCAGTATTTT. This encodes CASRGGGTDTQYF.

In DNA form, the CDR3 reads TGTGCCAGCAGCCGACGGAGCGGACAGATTAACTACGAGCAGTACTTC. This gives the protein CASSRRSGQINYEQYF. The J gene is TRBJ2-7, the V gene TRBV14; a weak D match, TRBD1 (6 bases). CDR3 size: 16 residues. Between the trimmed V and J ends, which lost 4 bases and 3 bases, there was a span of 19 bases. Germline CDR1 is SGHDN and CDR2 is FVKESK.

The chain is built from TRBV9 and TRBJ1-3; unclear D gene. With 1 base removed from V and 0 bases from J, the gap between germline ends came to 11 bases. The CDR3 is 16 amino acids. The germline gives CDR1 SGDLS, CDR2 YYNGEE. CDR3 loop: CASSVKLSTSGNTIYF. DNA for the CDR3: TGTGCCAGCAGCGTAAAACTCTCAACCTCTGGAAACACCATATATTTT. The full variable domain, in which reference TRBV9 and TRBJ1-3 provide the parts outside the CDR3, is DSGVTQTPKHLITATGQRVTLRCSPRSGDLSVYWYQQSLDQGLQFLIQYYNGEERAKGNILERFSAQQFPDLHSELNLSSLELGDSALYFCASSVKLSTSGNTIYFGEGSWLTVV.

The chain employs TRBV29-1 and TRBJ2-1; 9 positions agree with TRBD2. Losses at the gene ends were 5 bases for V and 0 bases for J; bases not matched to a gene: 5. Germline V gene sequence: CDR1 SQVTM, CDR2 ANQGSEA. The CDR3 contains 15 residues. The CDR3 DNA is TGCAGCGTTCCTCTAGCGGGGAGCTCCTACAATGAGCAGTTCTTC. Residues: CSVPLAGSSYNEQFF.

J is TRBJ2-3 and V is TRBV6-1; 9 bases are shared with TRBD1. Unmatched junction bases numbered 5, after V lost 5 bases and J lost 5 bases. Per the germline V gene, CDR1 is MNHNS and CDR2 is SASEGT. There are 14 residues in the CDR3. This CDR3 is CASSLGTGKDTQYF. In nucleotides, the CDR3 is TGTGCCAGCAGTTTGGGGACAGGGAAAGATACGCAGTATTTT.

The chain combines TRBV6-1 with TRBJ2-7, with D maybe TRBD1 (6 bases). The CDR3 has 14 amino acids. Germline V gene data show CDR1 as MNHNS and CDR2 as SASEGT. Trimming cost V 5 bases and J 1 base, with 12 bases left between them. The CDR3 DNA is TGTGCCAGCAGTTCGGACAGTTATTCCTACGAGCAGTACTTC. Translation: CASSSDSYSYEQYF.

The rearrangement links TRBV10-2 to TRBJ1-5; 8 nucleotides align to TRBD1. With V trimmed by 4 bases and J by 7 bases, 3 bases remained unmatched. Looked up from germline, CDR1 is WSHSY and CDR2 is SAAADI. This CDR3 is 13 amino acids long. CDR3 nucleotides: TGCGCCAGCAGTGGACAGGGGCTGCAGCCCCAGCATTTT. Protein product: CASSGQGLQPQHF.

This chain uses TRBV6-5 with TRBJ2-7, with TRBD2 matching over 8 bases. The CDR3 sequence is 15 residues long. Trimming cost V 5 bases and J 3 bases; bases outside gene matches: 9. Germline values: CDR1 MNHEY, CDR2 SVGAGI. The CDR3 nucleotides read TGTGCCAGCAGTCCTACCTCGGGAGGGGTCTACGAGCAGTACTTC. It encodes CASSPTSGGVYEQYF.

The CDR3, as DNA: TGTGCCAGCGCAGAGACAGGGTGGCACGAGCAGTACTTC. It is translated as CASAETGWHEQYF. The rearrangement uses TRBV27 and TRBJ2-7, with 7 nucleotides matching TRBD1. From germline, CDR1 is MNHEY and CDR2 SMNVEV (reference sequence). The junction had 9 bases not matched to a gene; V was cut back by 8 bases and J by 5 bases. CDR3 length equals 13 residues.

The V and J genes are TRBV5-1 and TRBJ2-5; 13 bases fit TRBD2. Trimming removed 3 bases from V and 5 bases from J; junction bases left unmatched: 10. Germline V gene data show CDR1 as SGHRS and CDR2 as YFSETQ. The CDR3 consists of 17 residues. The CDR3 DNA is TGCGCCAGCAGCTCCGGGACTAGCGGGATAACGATCGAGACCCAGTACTTC. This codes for CASSSGTSGITIETQYF.

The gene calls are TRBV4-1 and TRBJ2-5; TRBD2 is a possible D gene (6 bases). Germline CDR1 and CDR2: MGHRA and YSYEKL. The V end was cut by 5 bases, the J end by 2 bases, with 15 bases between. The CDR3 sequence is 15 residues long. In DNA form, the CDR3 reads TGCGCCAGCAGCGACTCGGGGGTAGGGCAAGAGACCCAGTACTTC. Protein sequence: CASSDSGVGQETQYF.

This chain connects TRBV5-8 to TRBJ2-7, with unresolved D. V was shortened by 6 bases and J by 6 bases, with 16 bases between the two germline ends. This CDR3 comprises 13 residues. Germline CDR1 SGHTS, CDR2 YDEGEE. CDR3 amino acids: CASTSVLGSEQYF. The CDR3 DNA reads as TGTGCCAGCACCTCGGTCCTAGGAAGCGAGCAGTACTTC.